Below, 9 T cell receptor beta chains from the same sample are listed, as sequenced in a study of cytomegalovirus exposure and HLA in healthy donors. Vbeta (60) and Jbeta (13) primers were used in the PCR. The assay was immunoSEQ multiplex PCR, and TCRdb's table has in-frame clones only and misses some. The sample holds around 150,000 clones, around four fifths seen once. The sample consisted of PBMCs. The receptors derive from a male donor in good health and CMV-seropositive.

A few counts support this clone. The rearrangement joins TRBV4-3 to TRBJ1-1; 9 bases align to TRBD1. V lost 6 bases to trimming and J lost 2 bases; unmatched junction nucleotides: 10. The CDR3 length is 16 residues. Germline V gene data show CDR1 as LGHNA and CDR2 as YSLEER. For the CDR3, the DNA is TGCGCCAGCAGACCCGGGACAGGGTCGCCAAACACTGAAGCTTTCTTT. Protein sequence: CASRPGTGSPNTEAFF.

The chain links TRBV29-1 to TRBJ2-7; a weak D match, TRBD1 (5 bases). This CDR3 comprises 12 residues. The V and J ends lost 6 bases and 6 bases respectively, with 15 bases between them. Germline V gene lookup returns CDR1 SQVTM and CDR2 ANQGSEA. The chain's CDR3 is CSVLSTGAEQYF. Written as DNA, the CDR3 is TGCAGCGTGCTAAGCACAGGAGCCGAGCAGTACTTC.

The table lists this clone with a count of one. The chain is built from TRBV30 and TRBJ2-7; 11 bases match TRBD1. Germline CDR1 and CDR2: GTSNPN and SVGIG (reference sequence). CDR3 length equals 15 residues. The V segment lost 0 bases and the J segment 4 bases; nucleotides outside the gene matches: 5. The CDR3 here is CAWSVPGQGVYEQYF. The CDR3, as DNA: TGTGCCTGGAGTGTACCGGGACAGGGGGTATACGAGCAGTACTTC.

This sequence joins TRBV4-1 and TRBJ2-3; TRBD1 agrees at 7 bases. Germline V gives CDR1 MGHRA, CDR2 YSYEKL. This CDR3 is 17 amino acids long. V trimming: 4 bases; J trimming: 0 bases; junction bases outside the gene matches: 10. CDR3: CASSRGTAVTSTDTQYF. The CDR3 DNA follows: TGCGCCAGCAGCCGAGGGACAGCCGTAACTAGCACAGATACGCAGTATTTT.

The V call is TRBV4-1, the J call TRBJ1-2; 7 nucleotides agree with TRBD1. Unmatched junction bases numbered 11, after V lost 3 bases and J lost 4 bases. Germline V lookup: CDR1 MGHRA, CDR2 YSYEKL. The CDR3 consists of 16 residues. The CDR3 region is CASSHAVHRDSYGYTF. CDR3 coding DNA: TGCGCCAGCAGCCACGCCGTCCACCGGGACAGCTATGGCTACACCTTC.

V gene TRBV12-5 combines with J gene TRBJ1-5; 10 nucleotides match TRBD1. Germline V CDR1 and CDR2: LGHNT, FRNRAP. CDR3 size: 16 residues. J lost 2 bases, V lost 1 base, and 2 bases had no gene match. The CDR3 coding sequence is TGTGCTAGTGGTTTGGGGGACAGGGGAGGCAATCAGCCCCAGCATTTT. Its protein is CASGLGDRGGNQPQHF.

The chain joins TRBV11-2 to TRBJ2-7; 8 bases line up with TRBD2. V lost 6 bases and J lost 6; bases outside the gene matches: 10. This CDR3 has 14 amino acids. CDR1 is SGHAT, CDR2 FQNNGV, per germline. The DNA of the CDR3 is TGTGCCAGCAGTCCCGGGGGACTAGTGGGCGAGCAGTACTTC. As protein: CASSPGGLVGEQYF.

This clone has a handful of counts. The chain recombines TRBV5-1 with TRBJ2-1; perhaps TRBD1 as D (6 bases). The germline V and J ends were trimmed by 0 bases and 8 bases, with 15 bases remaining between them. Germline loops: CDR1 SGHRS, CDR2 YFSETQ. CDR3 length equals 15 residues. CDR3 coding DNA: TGCGCCAGCAGCTTGGAAGGGGGTCCTTGGGATGAGCAGTTCTTC. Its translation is CASSLEGGPWDEQFF.

DNA for the CDR3: TGTGCCAGCAGAGGAACAGGGCTCCGCACAGATACGCAGTATTTT. It encodes CASRGTGLRTDTQYF. This sequence joins TRBV6-6 and TRBJ2-3, with D perhaps matching TRBD1 (6 bases). V lost 6 bases, J lost 1 base, and 14 bases lay in between. The CDR3 is made up of 15 amino acids. The germline V gene has CDR1 MNHNY and CDR2 SVGAGI (reference sequence).